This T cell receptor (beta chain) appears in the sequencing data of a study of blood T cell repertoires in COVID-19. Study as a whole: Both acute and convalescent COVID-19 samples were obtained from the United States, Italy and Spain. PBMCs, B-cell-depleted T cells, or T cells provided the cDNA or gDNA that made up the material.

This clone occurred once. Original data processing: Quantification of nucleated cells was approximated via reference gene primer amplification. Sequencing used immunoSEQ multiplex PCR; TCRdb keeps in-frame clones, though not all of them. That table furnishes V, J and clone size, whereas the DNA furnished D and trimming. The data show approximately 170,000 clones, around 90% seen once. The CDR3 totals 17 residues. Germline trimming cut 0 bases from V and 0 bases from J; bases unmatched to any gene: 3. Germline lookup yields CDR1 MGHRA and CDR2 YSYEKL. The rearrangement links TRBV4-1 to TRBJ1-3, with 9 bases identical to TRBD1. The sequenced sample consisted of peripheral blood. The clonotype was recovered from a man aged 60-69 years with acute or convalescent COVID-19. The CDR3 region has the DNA TGCGCCAGCAGCCAAGAGGGGACAGGGCTCTCTGGAAACACCATATATTTT. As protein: CASSQEGTGLSGNTIYF.